This T cell receptor beta chain was observed in a study of blood T cell repertoires in COVID-19 (dated by TCRdb to 2019 to 2021). General notes on the study: Samples covering the acute and convalescent phases of COVID-19 were provided by collaborators in the United States, Italy and Spain. The prospective study material was composed of cDNA or gDNA derived from T cells, B-cell-depleted T cells, or PBMCs. The dataset comprised deeply sampled blood TCRbeta repertoires from subjects exposed to, actively infected with, or recovered from COVID-19. The repertoires were released in a freely available public database intended as a resource for research on the immune response to SARS-CoV-2. The samples were drawn from two sources: the first 160 participants of the ongoing ImmuneRACE study, and 1,000 to 1,500 subjects contributed by 6 global collaborators. A de-identified subject ID, COVID-19 status, age in years and sex were almost always included in the sample metadata. Where available, HLA class I and class II types were obtained from metadata supplied by the sample provider rather than from assay-based typing. What the authors observed across the whole study: How much clinical and demographic metadata was included differed by source and by participant, and the metadata was provided uncurated.

As encoded in the germline V gene, CDR1 is SGHDN while CDR2 is FVKESK. CDR3 length: 13 amino acids, cysteine to phenylalanine. Left in the record is the CDR3 DNA by itself, 39 bases read in frame from the first base. The junction carries 7 bases between V and J, which are trimmed by 10 bases and 0 bases respectively. The immunoSEQ Assay, a bias-controlled multiplex PCR, was used to amplify TCRbeta CDR3 regions from genomic DNA. As for the authors' bioinformatics: The number of nucleated cells in each sample was estimated from the amplification of reference gene primers within the assay. To quantify the absolute abundance of each unique TCRbeta CDR3 rearrangement, sequence reads were collapsed and filtered. For each sample, productive Simpson clonality was calculated by taking the square root of Simpson's diversity index across productive rearrangements. TCRdb retrieved this table from immuneACCESS and kept in-frame rearrangements only. Not all clones are present; in checked studies, unresolved V genes account for under half, and no reason is known for the remainder. That table supplies the V and J calls and clone size; D and trimming were determined from the DNA. The sample table holds about 270,000 clones, of which roughly 90% were seen once. The ten largest make up around 13% of the sample.

One collaborating source in Seattle enrolled patients during active infection and followed them longitudinally through the course of disease. Each collaborating institution followed its own protocols to collect whole blood in K2EDTA tubes. Collaborator samples were shipped for TCRbeta analysis as frozen whole blood, isolated PBMCs, or DNA extracted from either sample type. A remark on this clone: Its antigen is unknown. Base qualities are not recorded, but no much larger clone differs from it by a single base.

The rearranged segments are TRBV14 and TRBJ2-6, with the identity of the D gene unclear. The TCR sequence derives from a woman in her 70s with COVID-19, enrolled during active disease. Source material: peripheral blood. The CDR3 is CATQISGANVLTF. The DNA sequence is given as TGTGCCACCCAGATCTCTGGGGCCAACGTCCTGACTTTC.